These T cell receptor beta chains were read from a single sample in a study of type 1 regulatory T cells. TCRdb processed the reads anew with MiXCR; each CDR3 protein has one entry. The sample holds roughly 67,000 distinct CDR3 sequences; about three fifths are singletons and the top ten take 7.6%. These receptors' targets are unknown. The sequenced material came from cultured T cells, either the whole culture or a sorted T cell fraction (not recorded which). The receptors shown here come from a human donor in good health. Each CDR3 is given with its conserved first and last residue. A D gene is named only where the DNA matches it firmly. The size of a clone is reported for some rows only, either as once, few or many, or as a class for expanded clones.

d_call	v_call	j_call	clone_size	cdr3_aa	cdr3_nt
.	TRBV24-1	TRBJ2-5	.	CATSDFGRGTGETQYF	TGTGCCACCAGTGATTTTGGAAGGGGGACTGGAGAGACCCAGTACTTC
TRBD2	TRBV10-1	TRBJ2-1	.	CASSDREPLTSGSLDEQFF	TGCGCCAGCAGTGATCGAGAACCTTTAACTAGCGGGAGTCTAGATGAGCAGTTCTTC
TRBD2	TRBV7-2	TRBJ2-3	.	CASSRFMGLARGTDTQYF	TGTGCCAGCAGCCGATTCATGGGACTAGCGAGGGGCACAGATACGCAGTATTTT
TRBD2	TRBV4-2	TRBJ2-2	once	CASSSLAGGTGELFF	TGTGCCAGCAGCTCACTAGCGGGAGGGACCGGGGAGCTGTTTTTT
TRBD2	TRBV7-9	TRBJ2-1	.	CASNHPVGREGRYYNEQFF	TGTGCCAGCAACCATCCAGTGGGGCGGGAGGGCCGTTACTACAATGAGCAGTTCTTC
TRBD1	TRBV5-1	TRBJ1-1	.	CASSSGQVNTEAFF	TGCGCCAGCAGTTCGGGACAGGTGAACACTGAAGCTTTCTTT
.	TRBV5-1	TRBJ2-1	few	CASSLGGAEGSEQFF	TGCGCCAGCAGCTTGGGAGGAGCGGAGGGGAGTGAGCAGTTCTTC
.	TRBV7-2	TRBJ1-1	.	CASSKFPGTSGTEAFF	TGTGCCAGCAGCAAATTTCCCGGGACCTCGGGGACTGAAGCTTTCTTT
TRBD2	TRBV7-8	TRBJ2-3	few	CASSRSSGRVDTQYF	TGTGCCAGCAGCCGATCTAGCGGGAGGGTAGATACGCAGTATTTT
.	TRBV20-1	TRBJ1-5	.	CSARTDQNQPQHF	TGCAGCGCTAGGACAGACCAGAATCAGCCCCAGCATTTT
TRBD2	TRBV10-3	TRBJ2-5	.	CAISGGRETQYF	TGTGCCATCAGTGGCGGGAGGGAGACCCAGTACTTC